This T cell receptor (beta chain) was identified during a study of T cells in Graves' hyperthyroidism and ophthalmopathy. The study, taken as a whole, reports: The model anticipated ophthalmopathy a median about six months pre-onset.

RNA transcripts were the template for amplifying TCR beta CDR3 regions. In the first-round RT-PCR of the TCR CDR3, the HTBI primer set was used. Using its own MiXCR run on the multiplex PCR reads, TCRdb lists one record per CDR3 protein. This sample has about 600,000 distinct CDR3 sequences, with 14% found just once. This clonotype was picked up one time. Its antigen remains unidentified. A much larger clone is a single base away; this may be a read error. Lactation, pregnancy, other autoimmune disease or uncontrolled infection led to exclusion of patients. Trimming left V 2 bases short and J 4 bases short, with 18 bases between. In germline, CDR1 is SGHTA, CDR2 FQGTGA. The CDR3 has 17 residues.

The rearrangement links TRBV7-3 to TRBJ1-5; D unclear. The TCR was taken from a woman younger than 30 with Graves' ophthalmopathy. The sequencing input was blood. The CDR3 loop is CASSLDLHRGDNQPQHF. Here the CDR3 DNA reads TGTGCCAGCAGCTTAGACCTCCACCGGGGTGATAATCAGCCCCAGCATTTT. The variable domain in full, with the rest retrieved from reference TRBV7-3 and TRBJ1-5, is GAGVSQTPSNKVTEKGKYVELRCDPISGHTALYWYRQSLGQGPEFLIYFQGTGAADDSGLPNDRFFAVRPEGSVSTLKIQRTERGDSAVYLCASSLDLHRGDNQPQHFGDGTRLSIL.